This T cell receptor (beta chain) was observed in a study of T cells in Graves' hyperthyroidism and ophthalmopathy. About the research overall: Peripheral blood draws took place at initial diagnosis, ahead of any treatment. Study-level findings and limits: Blood also carried most thyroid clonotypes expanded above 0.001. The model forecast ophthalmopathy, anticipating it by a median roughly 6.3 months before onset.

Researchers amplified the TCR beta CDR3 regions from RNA transcripts. TCR CDR3 underwent first-round RT-PCR with the HTBI primer set. A single record per CDR3 protein comes from TCRdb applying MiXCR to the multiplex PCR reads. The sample includes 500,000 or so distinct CDR3 sequences, 15% to 20% seen only once; the top ten take around 28%. Trimming took 4 bases from V and 0 from J, leaving 16 bases between them. CDR3 length: 17 residues. About this clonotype: What it binds is unknown.

Ophthalmopathy patients had moderate-to-severe active disease, CAS ≥3, NOSPECS ≥4, and disease duration under 3 months. The TCR sequence derives from a woman aged 25 to 39 with Graves' ophthalmopathy. Sequencing was carried out using blood. This chain uses TRBV12-3 or TRBV12-4 with TRBJ1-5; D call uncertain. CDR3 coding DNA: TGTGCCAGCAGTTCAGACCCGGGAGGAAATAGCAATCAGCCCCAGCATTTT. This encodes CASSSDPGGNSNQPQHF.